A single sample gave rise to the 30 T cell receptor beta chains below, sequenced in a study of cytomegalovirus exposure and HLA in healthy donors (TCRdb year 2017). To prepare the library, the immunoSEQ multiplex PCR assay was applied. Sourced from immuneACCESS, this table was stored by TCRdb with only in-frame sequences that have V and J called. A share of the clones is absent; for the studies checked, an unresolved V gene accounts for under half, and the remainder has no known explanation. The sample table lists about 140,000 clones, approximately 89% of them with a count of one. The top ten clones comprise 0.6% to 0.85% of the sample. Sequencing was done on a sample of PBMCs. These TCRs come from a man between 18 and 29 years old in good health and CMV-seronegative.

The chain uses TRBV7-8 and TRBJ2-5, with a weak D call TRBD1 (5 bases). The V end was cut by 0 bases, the J end by 2 bases, with 10 bases between. The CDR3 runs 15 residues. Germline V gene sequence: CDR1 SGHVS, CDR2 FQNEAQ. CDR3 nucleotide sequence: TGTGCCAGCAGCTTAGCGGCCAGGGTACAAGAGACCCAGTACTTC. Translating it yields CASSLAARVQETQYF.

V and J are TRBV11-2 and TRBJ2-1; 8 bases are a match to TRBD2. Trimming at V came to 6 bases and at J to 3 bases, leaving 10 bases not matched to a gene. Germline CDR1 and CDR2: SGHAT and FQNNGV. The CDR3 extends over 16 amino acids. CDR3 DNA: TGTGCCAGCAGTCAGGGACTAGGGAACATCTACAATGAGCAGTTCTTC. It translates to CASSQGLGNIYNEQFF.

The chain employs TRBV18 and TRBJ1-3, with 7 positions matching TRBD1. This CDR3 has 19 amino acids. V was clipped by 3 bases and J by 1 base; unmatched bases: 15. Germline values: CDR1 KGHSH, CDR2 LQKENI. The CDR3 sequence: CASSPRFGGTALSGNTIYF. The CDR3 nucleotides read TGTGCCAGCTCACCCCGATTTGGAGGGACAGCACTATCTGGAAACACCATATATTTT.

This rearrangement joins TRBV9 to TRBJ2-5; 10 nucleotides agree with TRBD1. CDR1 is SGDLS, CDR2 YYNGEE, per germline. The CDR3 consists of 18 residues. V gave up 3 bases and J gave up 1 base; unmatched junction bases: 12. The CDR3 DNA follows: TGTGCCAGCAGCGCCTACGGGACAGGGGCTAACACCCAAGAGACCCAGTACTTC. Its translation is CASSAYGTGANTQETQYF.

This clone was recorded only once. V is TRBV11-3 and J is TRBJ2-2; the D gene is possibly TRBD1 (5 bases). Trimming cost V 5 bases and J 8 bases, with 12 bases left between them. CDR3 length: 13 amino acids. Germline assignment: CDR1 SGHNT and CDR2 YENEEA. The CDR3 protein is CASSLQGGGELFF. CDR3 sequence (DNA): TGTGCCAGCAGCCTGCAGGGTGGTGGGGAGCTGTTTTTT.

This chain connects TRBV7-9 to TRBJ2-7; TRBD1 aligns across 8 bases. Germline V lookup: CDR1 SEHNR, CDR2 FQNEAQ (reference sequence). The CDR3 has 14 amino acids. With V trimmed by 1 base and J by 2 bases, 1 base remained unmatched. The CDR3 DNA is TGTGCCAGCAGCTTAGGACAGGGGACCTACGAGCAGTACGTC. Amino acids: CASSLGQGTYEQYV.

The chain combines TRBV9 with TRBJ1-4; D might be TRBD1 (5 bases). From germline, CDR1 is SGDLS and CDR2 YYNGEE. Trimming left V 4 bases short and J 5 bases short, with 18 bases between. This CDR3 has 16 amino acids. The CDR3: CASSNATGGANEKLFF. In DNA, the CDR3 is TGTGCCAGCAGCAACGCAACCGGAGGGGCAAATGAAAAACTGTTTTTT.

This sequence joins TRBV10-1 and TRBJ2-1, with 11 bases aligning to TRBD2. Germline assignment: CDR1 WNHNN and CDR2 SYGVQD (reference sequence). CDR3 length equals 17 residues. V trimming: 6 bases; J trimming: 0 bases; junction bases outside the gene matches: 7. CDR3 in DNA: TGCGCCAGCAGCGAATCTAGCGGGAGGTCCTCCTACAATGAGCAGTTCTTC. This gives the protein CASSESSGRSSYNEQFF.

This chain connects TRBV27 to TRBJ1-5, with unresolved D. The V end lost 6 bases, the J end lost 0 bases, and 9 bases lay between the germline ends. The CDR3 spans 14 residues. The V gene's germline CDR1 is MNHEY and CDR2 SMNVEV (reference sequence). In DNA form, the CDR3 reads TGTGCCAGCAGGCAGATACATAGCAATCAGCCCCAGCATTTT. Residues: CASRQIHSNQPQHF.

The chain has TRBV11-2 and TRBJ2-3; 8 nucleotides line up with TRBD2. This CDR3 region has 15 residues. V was clipped by 4 bases and J by 0 bases; unmatched bases: 3. Germline V CDR1 and CDR2: SGHAT, FQNNGV. The CDR3 loop reads CASSYQRGSTDTQYF. DNA of the CDR3: TGTGCCAGCAGCTACCAGCGGGGGAGCACAGATACGCAGTATTTT.

Worth noting for this clone: This specimen includes other DNA sequences encoding the same CDR3. The rearrangement uses TRBV5-1 and TRBJ1-1, with D perhaps matching TRBD1 (5 bases). Per the germline V gene, CDR1 is SGHRS and CDR2 is YFSETQ. The length of the CDR3 is 15 residues. Trimming removed 0 bases at V and 0 bases at J, with 9 bases between. The CDR3 sequence is CASSLVAGMNTEAFF. CDR3 DNA sequence: TGCGCCAGCAGCTTGGTGGCAGGGATGAACACTGAAGCTTTCTTT. Combining the CDR3 with reference TRBV5-1 and TRBJ1-1 gives the whole variable domain KAGVTQTPRYLIKTRGQQVTLSCSPISGHRSVSWYQQTPGQGLQFLFEYFSETQRNKGNFPGRFSGRQFSNSRSEMNVSTLELGDSALYLCASSLVAGMNTEAFFGQGTRLTVV.

This chain's CDR3 is CAWSPRDRGANEKLFF. Written as DNA, the CDR3 is TGTGCCTGGAGTCCCCGGGACAGGGGTGCTAATGAAAAACTGTTTTTT. V is TRBV30 and J is TRBJ1-4, with 10 bases matching TRBD1. This CDR3 is built from 16 residues. The junction had 6 bases not matched to a gene; V was cut back by 2 bases and J by 3 bases. CDR1 GTSNPN and CDR2 SVGIG come from the germline V gene (reference sequence).

The chain couples TRBV6-6 to TRBJ2-5, with TRBD2 matching 7 bases. The ends lost 10 bases at V and 5 bases at J; junction bases unmatched: 13. Germline assignment: CDR1 MNHNY and CDR2 SVGAGI (reference sequence). This CDR3 contains 14 residues. CDR3 protein: CATVRSGAQETQYF. Here the CDR3 DNA reads TGTGCCACCGTACGGAGCGGGGCCCAGGAGACCCAGTACTTC.

The chain employs TRBV9 and TRBJ2-3, with TRBD1 identical over 12 bases. Germline CDR1 is SGDLS and CDR2 is YYNGEE. Germline trimming cut 1 base from V and 4 bases from J; bases unmatched to any gene: 4. The CDR3 runs 16 residues. The CDR3 loop is CASSVWGTGGADTQYF. CDR3 nucleotides: TGTGCCAGCAGCGTATGGGGGACAGGGGGCGCAGATACGCAGTATTTT.

The gene calls are TRBV7-7 and TRBJ1-1; D might be TRBD1 (5 bases). The CDR3 spans 14 residues. The germline V gene encodes CDR1 SSHAT and CDR2 FNYEAQ (reference sequence). With 1 base removed from V and 1 base from J, the gap between germline ends came to 7 bases. CDR3 coding DNA: TGTGCCAGCAGCTTAGAAAGGGGGAACACTGAAGCTTTCTTT. Protein product: CASSLERGNTEAFF.

The chain joins TRBV30 to TRBJ1-3; D gene unclear. The germline CDR1 and CDR2 sequences are GTSNPN and SVGIG (reference sequence). The CDR3 is 13 amino acids. Trimming removed 3 bases at V and 2 bases at J, with 8 bases between. CDR3 sequence (DNA): TGTGCCTGGAGCTCTGTCGCTGGAAACACCATATATTTT. This encodes CAWSSVAGNTIYF. The variable domain in full, completed from reference TRBV30 and TRBJ1-3, reads SQTIHQWPATLVQPVGSPLSLECTVEGTSNPNLYWYRQAAGRGLQLLFYSVGIGQISSEVPQNLSASRPQDRQFILSSKKLLLSDSGFYLCAWSSVAGNTIYFGEGSWLTVV.

The V call is TRBV5-8, the J call TRBJ1-1, with D hard to call. Trimming cost V 4 bases and J 1 base, with 8 bases left between them. The length of the CDR3 is 13 residues. CDR1 and CDR2 (germline): SGHTS, YDEGEE. In nucleotides, the CDR3 is TGTGCCAGCAGCCGCCGACAGAACACTGAAGCTTTCTTT. The encoded protein is CASSRRQNTEAFF.

A single count supports this clone. In the same sample, other DNA sequences code for this CDR3. In nucleotides, the CDR3 is TGCGCCAGCAGCTTGCGGGGACTAGCGGGAGATACGCAGTATTTT. It codes for CASSLRGLAGDTQYF. This chain connects TRBV5-1 to TRBJ2-3, with 12 bases aligning to TRBD2. This CDR3 comprises 15 residues. Germline-derived CDR1 and CDR2 are SGHRS and YFSETQ. V shed 1 base and J 5 bases; nucleotides not matched to a gene: 2.

The chain combines TRBV6-5 with TRBJ1-4; D unresolved. This CDR3 contains 13 residues. Looked up from germline, CDR1 is MNHEY and CDR2 is SVGAGI. The germline V and J ends were trimmed by 6 bases and 5 bases, with 10 bases remaining between them. The CDR3 loop reads CASSPSGNEKLFF. DNA for the CDR3: TGTGCCAGCAGCCCCAGCGGGAATGAAAAACTGTTTTTT.

This chain joins TRBV4-2 and TRBJ2-3, with D possibly being TRBD2 (7 bases). Trimming stripped 0 bases from V and 2 bases from J, with 18 bases between. The CDR3 contains 18 residues. Per the germline V gene, CDR1 is LGHNA and CDR2 is YNFKEQ. The CDR3 DNA follows: TGTGCCAGCAGCCAAGAAGGTGTATCGGGGGGCTACACAGATACGCAGTATTTT. This sequence encodes CASSQEGVSGGYTDTQYF.

This chain links TRBV5-4 with TRBJ2-1, with TRBD2 identical over 7 bases. The V gene end was trimmed by 4 bases and the J gene end by 5 bases; junction bases not matched to a gene: 9. CDR1 SGHNT and CDR2 YYREEE come from the germline V gene (reference sequence). This CDR3 is built from 15 residues. This chain's CDR3 is CASSLAGTINNEQFF. DNA for the CDR3: TGTGCCAGCAGCCTCGCCGGGACTATTAACAATGAGCAGTTCTTC.

The chain combines TRBV6-5 with TRBJ2-7; 13 positions agree with TRBD2. This CDR3 has 15 amino acids. J was trimmed by 2 bases and V by 2 bases; bases with no gene match: 0. The germline gives CDR1 MNHEY, CDR2 SVGAGI. The CDR3, as DNA: TGTGCCAGCAGTTACGGGACTAGCGGGACCTACGAGCAGTACTTC. This sequence encodes CASSYGTSGTYEQYF.

The chain carries TRBV7-6 and TRBJ2-3, with D maybe TRBD2 (6 bases). V lost 5 bases and J 4 bases, leaving 13 bases between the germline ends. The CDR3 runs 14 residues. Germline V gene lookup returns CDR1 SGHVS and CDR2 FNYEAQ. CDR3 protein: CASSRSLASDTQYF. DNA for the CDR3: TGTGCCAGCAGCCGTTCTCTAGCGTCAGATACGCAGTATTTT. The whole variable domain, remainder taken from reference TRBV7-6 and TRBJ2-3, is GAGVSQSPRYKVTKRGQDVALRCDPISGHVSLYWYRQALGQGPEFLTYFNYEAQQDKSGLPNDRFSAERPEGSISTLTIQRTEQRDSAMYRCASSRSLASDTQYFGPGTRLTVL.

The rearrangement links TRBV2 to TRBJ2-3; 12 nucleotides align to TRBD1. This CDR3 is 19 amino acids long. The V gene's germline CDR1 is SNHLY and CDR2 FYNNEI. Trimming removed 2 bases from V and 5 bases from J; junction bases left unmatched: 14. The CDR3 nucleotides read TGTGCCAGCAGTGAAAGGGGAAGTTGGGGGACAGGGGGCTTAGATACGCAGTATTTT. Its protein is CASSERGSWGTGGLDTQYF.

The genes are TRBV6-5 and TRBJ1-2; 7 bases map to TRBD1. There are 14 residues in the CDR3. The V gene end was trimmed by 10 bases and the J gene end by 8 bases; junction bases not matched to a gene: 16. Germline CDR1 and CDR2: MNHEY and SVGAGI. The CDR3 region is CATRTATGRRGYTF. CDR3 nucleotide sequence: TGTGCCACCCGAACCGCGACAGGGCGGCGCGGCTACACCTTC.

J is TRBJ2-5 and V is TRBV7-7; D call uncertain. The CDR3 has 13 residues. Per the germline V gene, CDR1 is SSHAT and CDR2 is FNYEAQ (reference sequence). Trimming pared 1 base from V and 2 bases from J, leaving 5 bases between. The CDR3 region is CASSLVPQETQYF. The CDR3 DNA follows: TGTGCCAGCAGCTTAGTTCCACAAGAGACCCAGTACTTC.

The chain carries TRBV5-1 and TRBJ2-1; 8 bases are a match to TRBD1. The CDR3 runs to 14 residues. Germline V gene data show CDR1 as SGHRS and CDR2 as YFSETQ. The V gene end was trimmed by 3 bases and the J gene end by 6 bases; junction bases not matched to a gene: 5. In DNA, the CDR3 is TGCGCCAGCAGCTCCCTAGACAGGGGCAATGAGCAGTTCTTC. Protein sequence: CASSSLDRGNEQFF.

This clone has more than one count but fewer than ten. The genes are TRBV2 and TRBJ1-2, with 9 nucleotides matching TRBD1. Germline trimming cut 4 bases from V and 7 bases from J; bases unmatched to any gene: 4. The V gene's germline CDR1 is SNHLY and CDR2 FYNNEI. The CDR3 extends over 13 amino acids. CDR3 residues: CASSVGTGLGYTF. The CDR3 DNA sequence: TGTGCCAGCAGTGTTGGGACAGGGCTTGGCTACACCTTC.

The sample holds one count of this clone. V usage is TRBV9 and J usage is TRBJ2-7, with a weak D call TRBD1 (5 bases). The CDR3 is made up of 14 amino acids. From germline, CDR1 is SGDLS and CDR2 YYNGEE. V was pared by 2 bases and J by 3 bases, with 12 bases between. The CDR3 bases are TGTGCCAGCAGCGTCGGCCAGGGAAACTACGAGCAGTACTTC. This sequence encodes CASSVGQGNYEQYF.

The chain uses TRBV5-8 and TRBJ2-7, with a tentative D call TRBD2 (6 bases). Looked up from germline, CDR1 is SGHTS and CDR2 is YDEGEE. Trimming shortened V by 2 bases and J by 2 bases, and 11 bases separated the two germline ends. The CDR3 runs to 14 residues. Here the CDR3 DNA reads TGTGCCAGCAGCTTAGGAGGGAGACCCTACGAGCAGTACGTC. As protein: CASSLGGRPYEQYV.